This TCR beta chain was observed in a study of cytomegalovirus exposure and HLA in healthy donors. Study-wide findings and caveats: Later on, a genetic analysis was performed. It linked a missense variant in DCLRE1C with V- and J-gene trimming of TCR beta.

This clone has more than one count but fewer than ten. Its antigen is still unknown. The primer mix had 60 Vbeta and 13 Jbeta primers. Using immunoSEQ multiplex PCR, the repertoire was profiled, and TCRdb retains in-frame clones only, with some absent. The sample records around 140,000 clones, approximately 67% being singletons. Source material: PBMCs. This clonotype was obtained from a woman in her sixties in good health and CMV-seronegative.

CDR3 in DNA: TGTGCCAGCAGGCCGGGAAATTCTAACTATGGCTACACCTTC. This gives the protein CASRPGNSNYGYTF. J is TRBJ1-2 and V is TRBV6-6; D remains ambiguous. V was trimmed by 6 bases and J by 0 bases, leaving 11 bases between them. Germline CDR1 MNHNY, CDR2 SVGAGI (reference sequence). The CDR3 contains 14 residues.